This is a list of T cell receptor beta chains from one sample in a study of blood T cells in healthy people across ages. TCRdb re-derived calls from the 5' RACE reads in MiXCR, one entry per CDR3 protein. The sample lists 500,000 to 700,000 distinct CDR3 sequences, approximately 30% occurring once. Sequenced sample: blood. Source of these receptors: a woman over 75 in good health. Both conserved end residues are part of each CDR3. D genes are given only for firm matches. Clone size appears in some rows only: once, few, many, or a class for an expanded clone.

j_call	d_call	clone_size	v_call	cdr3_nt	cdr3_aa
TRBJ2-2	NA	NA	TRBV29-1	TGCAGCGCGGCGGTACCCCTATCAAGGACAGCTTCGAGGACCGGGGAGCGGTTTTTT	CSAAVPLSRTASRTGERFF
TRBJ2-2	TRBD2	few	TRBV7-2	TGTGCCAGCAGCTTAGTGGGGACTAGCCCGTTCGGCGGGGAGCTGTTTTTT	CASSLVGTSPFGGELFF
TRBJ2-7	NA	few	TRBV6-5	TGTGCCAGCAGTTACTCGTGGCAGAGGACCTACGAGCAGTACTTC	CASSYSWQRTYEQYF
TRBJ1-1	TRBD1	few	TRBV6-2/TRBV6-3	TGTGCCAGCGGGACAGTTCCCGCCAACACTGAAGCTTTCTTT	CASGTVPANTEAFF
TRBJ1-4	TRBD1	many	TRBV30	TGTGCCTGGAGCGAAGGACAGGGTTGGCCCACGGTGTTTTTT	CAWSEGQGWPTVFF
TRBJ2-3	NA	NA	TRBV6-5	TGTGCCAGCAGTTCCCTAGCAAATACGCAGTATTTT	CASSSLANTQYF
TRBJ2-3	TRBD2	many	TRBV20-1	TGCAGTGCTAGCGTTAGCGGGGGCCATAGCACAGATACGCAGTATTTT	CSASVSGGHSTDTQYF
TRBJ2-2	NA	NA	TRBV11-1	TGTGCCAGCAGCTTAGGGGAAAGGCGAGCGTCGGGCAGGGGAACCGGGGAGCTGTTTTTT	CASSLGERRASGRGTGELFF
TRBJ2-6	NA	many	TRBV5-8	TGTGCCAGCAGCTTAAACAGGCTCCGGGCGGGGGCCAACGTCCTGACTTTC	CASSLNRLRAGANVLTF
TRBJ2-6	TRBD1	many	TRBV13	TGTGCCAGCAGCCGGGGGACAGGGGTAAGAAGCGGGGCCAACGTCCTGACTTTC	CASSRGTGVRSGANVLTF
TRBJ2-5	NA	many	TRBV7-2	TGTGCCAGCAGTCATCGGGAGACCCAGTACTTC	CASSHRETQYF
TRBJ2-7	TRBD2	NA	TRBV7-2	TGTGCCAACAGCTCTCTAGCGGCCATAGGCGAGCAGTACTTC	CANSSLAAIGEQYF
TRBJ1-4	NA	NA	TRBV13	TGTGCCAGCAGTATGGGAGGGCCGAGGCAGGTTGAAAAACTGTTTTTT	CASSMGGPRQVEKLFF
TRBJ2-1	TRBD2	many	TRBV6-1	TGTGCCAGCAGTGGGACTAGCGGGCCGGGTGGTGAGCAGTTCTTC	CASSGTSGPGGEQFF
TRBJ2-5	NA	once	TRBV11-2	TGTGCCAGCAGCTTAGATGGGGGGCTCCAAGAGACCCAGTACTTC	CASSLDGGLQETQYF
TRBJ1-1	TRBD1	NA	TRBV27	TGTGCCAGCACCAAAGGGGTAGGACAGGGGGCTTTCTTT	CASTKGVGQGAFF
TRBJ1-2	NA	few	TRBV10-3	TGTACCATCAGTGAAGGAGGTGGCAGGGAGAGCGGCTACACCTTC	CTISEGGGRESGYTF
TRBJ2-1	NA	many	TRBV29-1	TGCAGCGTGGTCTGGGACGCCATAGTCAATGAGCAGTTCTTC	CSVVWDAIVNEQFF
TRBJ2-7	TRBD2	NA	TRBV7-3	TGTGCCAGCAGCATGCGAGGCGGGAGCTCCTACGAGCAGTACTTC	CASSMRGGSSYEQYF
TRBJ2-5	NA	many	TRBV27	TGTGCCACCTCAGGGTGGGGAGCGAAGACCCAGTACTTC	CATSGWGAKTQYF
TRBJ1-1	NA	many	TRBV29-1	TGCAGCGTGGCCCAGGGTTTGACTGAAGCTTTCTTT	CSVAQGLTEAFF
TRBJ2-1	TRBD1	many	TRBV20-1	TGCTCCCAGGACAGGTTTGACAATGAGCAGTTCTTC	CSQDRFDNEQFF
TRBJ1-2	NA	many	TRBV6-1	TGTGCCAGCAGTGAAGAAGAGTACTCCTACACCTTC	CASSEEEYSYTF
TRBJ2-1	TRBD1	many	TRBV6-1	TGTGCCAGCAGTGATGGGACAGGGTCGGGCAATGAGCAGTTCTTC	CASSDGTGSGNEQFF
TRBJ1-6	NA	few	TRBV7-3	TGTGCCAGCGGGTCAGGGCTGAATTCACCCCCCCACTTT	CASGSGLNSPPHF
TRBJ2-2	TRBD1	few	TRBV11-2	TGTGCCAGCAGCTTAGAGTACAGGGGGAACGGGGAGCTGTTTTTT	CASSLEYRGNGELFF
TRBJ2-5	NA	NA	TRBV27	TGTGCCACCAGGGCTGGGGGGTGGGAGACCCAGTACTTC	CATRAGGWETQYF
TRBJ1-1	NA	few	TRBV6-2/TRBV6-3	TGTGCCAGCAGTTACTCCACAGAAGTGGGGAAGACAGGCACTGAAGCTTTCTTT	CASSYSTEVGKTGTEAFF
TRBJ1-5	TRBD1	few	TRBV2	TGTGCCAGCAATGCCGGGACAGGGAGGCGTCAGCCCCAGCATTTT	CASNAGTGRRQPQHF
TRBJ2-3	NA	NA	TRBV20-1	TGCAGTGCCCCCCAAGTGGGTTTTGGCGCAGATACGCAGTATTTT	CSAPQVGFGADTQYF
TRBJ2-3	TRBD2	many	TRBV5-1	TGCGCCAGCACCCGAGCTGGGGGGGACCTAGATACGCAGTATTTT	CASTRAGGDLDTQYF
TRBJ2-7	TRBD1	many	TRBV28	TGTGCCAGCAGTCCTCCCGGGACAGGGAGGTACGAGCAGTACTTC	CASSPPGTGRYEQYF
TRBJ1-1	TRBD1	many	TRBV6-5	TGTGCCAGCAGGTACCAGGGGGCGGTGAACACTGAAGCTTTCTTT	CASRYQGAVNTEAFF
TRBJ2-4	NA	many	TRBV7-7	TGTGCTAGCAGCTTAGCTGGACACCTAAAGGCCCTAGCCAAAAACATTCAGTACTTC	CASSLAGHLKALAKNIQYF
TRBJ2-7	TRBD2	NA	TRBV20-1	TGCAGTGCTAGAGACCCCCGACTAGCGGGAGATTTGGTCGGTTACGAGCAGTACTTC	CSARDPRLAGDLVGYEQYF
TRBJ2-7	TRBD2	NA	TRBV11-3	TGTGCCAGCAGCTTAGTGGTTTTAAGGGAGCGGGGGGGGTACGGCAATGAGCAGTACTTC	CASSLVVLRERGGYGNEQYF
TRBJ2-2	NA	NA	TRBV9	TGTGCCAGCAGCCCCGTGGGGGGCACCGGGGAGCTGTTTTTT	CASSPVGGTGELFF
TRBJ1-1	NA	many	TRBV20-1	TGCAGTGCCCCGGGATCAGCGGACACTGAAGCTTTCTTT	CSAPGSADTEAFF
TRBJ2-2	TRBD1	NA	TRBV14	TGTGTCAGCAGCCACCCGGGACAGACGAACACCGGGGAGCTGTTTTTT	CVSSHPGQTNTGELFF
TRBJ1-5	TRBD1	NA	TRBV19	TGTGCCAGTAGTATGGGGTACTTTGGACAGGACGCCGGTCAGCCCCAGCATTTT	CASSMGYFGQDAGQPQHF
TRBJ2-7	NA	many	TRBV4-1	TGCGCCAGCAGCCCCGGGGGTAAGGGGCAGTACTTC	CASSPGGKGQYF
TRBJ2-3	TRBD1	NA	TRBV5-1	TGCGCCAGCAGCTTGGCTGGACAGGGAGTCGCAGATACGCAGTATTTT	CASSLAGQGVADTQYF
TRBJ2-5	NA	few	TRBV27	TGTGCCAGCAGTTTTCTTATGGCGGGGCCTGAAGAGACCCAGTACTTC	CASSFLMAGPEETQYF
TRBJ2-7	NA	many	TRBV20-1	TGCAGTGCTAGAGATCGAGGGATCGAGCAGTACTTC	CSARDRGIEQYF
TRBJ2-7	NA	NA	TRBV27	TGTGCCAGCATTTGGGTCCGGGGGACTCTGCGGGAGCAGTACTTC	CASIWVRGTLREQYF
TRBJ2-3	NA	NA	TRBV3-1	TGTGCCAGCAGGCTTAGGAACTTCCCCGCGGATACGCAGTATTTT	CASRLRNFPADTQYF
TRBJ2-3	TRBD2	many	TRBV9	TGTGCCAGCAGCGTCGTCGGGACTAGCGGGGAGACGCAGTATTTT	CASSVVGTSGETQYF
TRBJ2-3	NA	many	TRBV2	TGTGCCAGCAGTGAATTCCCCGCGGGGAAGCAGTATTTT	CASSEFPAGKQYF
TRBJ1-5	NA	many	TRBV30	TGTGCCTGGAGTGTAGGGGGAGGACAGCCCCAGCATTTT	CAWSVGGGQPQHF
TRBJ1-5	NA	many	TRBV25-1	TGTGCCAGGATTTATTGGGGAACGGTAAAACCGCATTTT	CARIYWGTVKPHF
TRBJ1-5	NA	NA	TRBV7-9	TGTGCCAGCAGCCAACAGGGCGGGAAACAGCCCCAGCATTTT	CASSQQGGKQPQHF
TRBJ2-1	NA	NA	TRBV20-1	TGCAGTGCTAGAGATTTGACTAGGACCTACAATGAGCAGTTCTTC	CSARDLTRTYNEQFF
TRBJ1-1	NA	many	TRBV5-1	TGCGCCAGCAGCTTGGATGGCAGGGGCTTGAACACTGAAGCTTTCTTT	CASSLDGRGLNTEAFF
TRBJ2-7	NA	many	TRBV6-5	TGTGCCAGCATGGGCCGGGGGCAAAGGGAGCAGTACTTC	CASMGRGQREQYF
TRBJ1-2	NA	NA	TRBV28	TGTGCCAGCAGGACTACAGGGCCTAACTATGGCTACACCTTC	CASRTTGPNYGYTF
TRBJ2-7	NA	many	TRBV7-2	TGTGCCAGCAGCTATCCGGACCGGCAAACCTACGAGCAGTACTTC	CASSYPDRQTYEQYF
TRBJ1-6	NA	many	TRBV6-5	TGTGCCAGCAGTTACTCGAATCCGGGACCCTATAATTCACCCCTCCACTTT	CASSYSNPGPYNSPLHF
TRBJ1-5	NA	NA	TRBV6-1	TGTGCCAGCAGTGTGACGGAGACCTTCAATCAGCCCCAGCATTTT	CASSVTETFNQPQHF
TRBJ1-1	TRBD1	NA	TRBV30	TGTGTCTGGAGACCGACAGGGACCACTGAAGCTTTCTTT	CVWRPTGTTEAFF